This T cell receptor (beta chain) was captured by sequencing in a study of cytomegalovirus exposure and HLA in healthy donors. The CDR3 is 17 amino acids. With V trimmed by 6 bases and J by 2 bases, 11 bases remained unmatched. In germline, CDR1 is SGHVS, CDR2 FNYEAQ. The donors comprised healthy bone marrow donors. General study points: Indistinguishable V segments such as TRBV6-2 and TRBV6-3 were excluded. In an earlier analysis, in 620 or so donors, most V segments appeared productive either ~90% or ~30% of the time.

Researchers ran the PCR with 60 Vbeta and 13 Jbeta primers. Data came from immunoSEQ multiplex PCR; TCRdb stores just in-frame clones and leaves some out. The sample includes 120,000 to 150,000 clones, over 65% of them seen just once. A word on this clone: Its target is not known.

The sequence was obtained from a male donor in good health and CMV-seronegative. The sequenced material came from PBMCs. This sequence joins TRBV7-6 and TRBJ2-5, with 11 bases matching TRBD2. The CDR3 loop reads CASSRLAGPSHQETQYF. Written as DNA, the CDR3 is TGTGCCAGCAGTCGACTAGCGGGACCAAGCCATCAAGAGACCCAGTACTTC.